These 17 T cell receptor beta chains came from one sample sequenced in a study of blood T cells in healthy people across ages. A second roughly 6 to 11 cycle PCR used barcoded and J-beta primers. Each CDR3 protein is one row after TCRdb ran MiXCR on the 5' RACE reads. The repertoire has around 1,500,000 distinct CDR3 sequences, 25% to 30% of them found once; the top ten carry about 7.7%. Input material: blood. Receptors originate from a woman under 40 in good health.

Worth noting for this clonotype: This may be a read error, as it is one base from a much larger clone. The chain carries TRBV7-3 and TRBJ2-7; the D is unclear. The germline gives CDR1 SGHTA, CDR2 FQGTGA. The CDR3 is 13 amino acids. DNA for the CDR3: TGTGTCAGCAGCTTAACCGGGCGTACCGGGCAGTACTTC. Translated: CVSSLTGRTGQYF.

This clonotype was observed a few times. The junction differs from germline at one of its ends, possibly a read error. CDR3 nucleotide sequence: TGTGCCAGCAGGGAAGGGACAGGGGATACCGGGGAGCTGTTTTTT. Protein product: CASREGTGDTGELFF. V usage is TRBV6-1 and J usage is TRBJ2-2; 10 bases align to TRBD1. The CDR3 is made up of 15 amino acids. Germline V gives CDR1 MNHNS, CDR2 SASEGT.

This clonotype was seen a handful of times. The chain has TRBV5-5 and TRBJ2-1; TRBD2 aligns across 10 bases. CDR3 length equals 13 residues. Germline assignment: CDR1 SGHKS and CDR2 YYEKEE (reference sequence). V gave up 0 bases and J gave up 13 bases; unmatched junction bases: 4. CDR3 sequence (DNA): TGTGCCAGCAGCTTGGTCGCTAGCGGGAGCCAGTTCTTC. It specifies CASSLVASGSQFF.

This clonotype was picked up a small number of times. This chain uses TRBV10-3 with TRBJ1-4; D gene ambiguous. CDR3 length: 14 amino acids. Germline assignment: CDR1 ENHRY and CDR2 SYGVKD. The ends were cut back, 10 bases at V and 4 bases at J, with 16 bases in the middle. This CDR3 reads CATRKGGGNEKLFF. The CDR3 region has the DNA TGTGCCACCCGCAAGGGAGGCGGTAATGAAAAACTGTTTTTT.

This clonotype was picked up a small number of times. The V and J genes are TRBV3-1 and TRBJ2-5, with 10 bases aligning to TRBD2. Gene TRBJ2-3 matches the end of the DNA better, so the J call may be wrong. Germline CDR1 reads LGHDT; CDR2 reads YNNKEL (reference sequence). CDR3 length: 17 residues. The chain's CDR3 is CASSSYPTSGHQETQYF. CDR3 nucleotide sequence: TGTGCCAGCAGTTCTTACCCGACTAGCGGGCACCAAGAGACCCAGTATTTT.

In its sample, this clonotype was seen many times. The V call is TRBV7-2, the J call TRBJ2-1; D is possibly TRBD2 (6 bases). Germline CDR1 is SGHTA and CDR2 is FQGNSA. CDR3 length equals 16 residues. Between the trimmed V and J ends, which lost 1 base and 4 bases, there was a span of 14 bases. The CDR3 DNA reads TGTGCCAGCAGCTTAGTTGCGGGGCCGGTGTACAATGAGCAGTTCTTC. It yields the protein CASSLVAGPVYNEQFF.

In its sample, this clonotype was seen many times. This chain uses TRBV4-2 with TRBJ2-4; TRBD2 might be the D (8 bases). Germline loops: CDR1 LGHNA, CDR2 YNFKEQ. The CDR3 contains 17 residues. V was shortened by 8 bases and J by 7 bases, with 27 bases between the two germline ends. CDR3 bases: TGTGCCAGCGCCCCTGCGAGGGGGCGGGGGGCGGGGAACATTCAGTACTTC. This gives the protein CASAPARGRGAGNIQYF.

This clonotype was counted ten times or more. The chain combines TRBV15 with TRBJ2-6, with D possibly being TRBD1 or TRBD2 (5 bases each). The CDR3 spans 18 residues. CDR1 and CDR2 from the germline V gene are LNHNV and YYDKDF (reference sequence). With 4 bases removed from V and 2 bases from J, the gap between germline ends came to 18 bases. This chain's CDR3 is CATSTSPGRRTGANVLTF. The DNA for the CDR3 is TGTGCCACCAGCACCAGCCCGGGGCGGAGAACTGGGGCCAACGTCCTGACTTTC. Full variable domain (rest looked up from reference TRBV15 and TRBJ2-6): DAMVIQNPRYQVTQFGKPVTLSCSQTLNHNVMYWYQQKSSQAPKLLFHYYDKDFNNEADTPDNFQSRRPNTSFCFLDIRSPGLGDTAMYLCATSTSPGRRTGANVLTFGAGSRLTVL.

This clonotype came up a few times. At one end the junction does not follow the germline gene, possibly because of a read error. The chain has TRBV6-6 and TRBJ2-1, with 10 bases fitting TRBD2. The CDR3 is 16 amino acids. Germline assignment: CDR1 MNHNY and CDR2 SVGAGI (reference sequence). The CDR3 is CVSSYRTSGTYNEQFF. The CDR3 coding sequence is TGTGTCAGCAGTTACCGCACTAGCGGGACCTACAATGAGCAGTTCTTC.

Concerning this clonotype itself: A clone one base away is much larger, so this may be a read error. The rearrangement uses TRBV6-4 and TRBJ2-1, with TRBD1 matching over 10 bases. The J call may be mistaken, given a closer DNA end match to TRBJ2-7. The CDR3 has 15 amino acids. Germline V gene data show CDR1 as MRHNA and CDR2 as SNTAGT. For the CDR3, the DNA is TGTGCCAGCCTCCCGACAGGGGGCCCCTACAATGAGCAGTACTTC. It codes for CASLPTGGPYNEQYF.

In the case of this clonotype: One junction end disagrees with the germline gene, perhaps due to a read error. The V call is TRBV7-3, the J call TRBJ2-1, with 10 bases fitting TRBD1. This CDR3 has 14 amino acids. Germline CDR1 and CDR2: SGHTA and FQGTGA. CDR3 in DNA: TGTGCCAGCAGCACTGGGACAGGGGTGGATGAGCGGTTCTTC. This gives the protein CASSTGTGVDERFF.

The count of this clonotype is one. This may stem from a read error, because a much larger clone lies one nucleotide away. The chain joins TRBV9 to TRBJ2-1; 11 nucleotides line up with TRBD2. There are 17 residues in the CDR3. Per the germline V gene, CDR1 is SGDLS and CDR2 is YYNGEE. The CDR3 protein is CAGSVAWGTSGYNEQFF. The CDR3 DNA is TGTGCCGGCAGCGTAGCTTGGGGGACTAGCGGCTACAATGAGCAGTTCTTC.

J is TRBJ2-5 and V is TRBV20-1; 10 bases line up with TRBD2. CDR1 and CDR2 from the germline V gene are DFQATT and SNEGSKA (reference sequence). The CDR3 sequence is 16 residues long. V lost 5 bases and J lost 2; bases outside the gene matches: 11. CDR3 amino acids: CSASRPLAGVQETQYF. CDR3 nucleotide sequence: TGCAGTGCTTCTCGCCCCCTAGCGGGGGTGCAAGAGACCCAGTACTTC.

The V and J genes are TRBV25-1 and TRBJ2-2; 9 nucleotides match TRBD2. Germline CDR1 is MGHDK and CDR2 is SYGVNS. CDR3 length: 17 residues. V trimming: 4 bases; J trimming: 6 bases; junction bases outside the gene matches: 12. In DNA, the CDR3 is TGTGCCAGCAGTGCCCACTCTGGCGGGAGGGCCGCCGGGGAGCTGTTTTTT. This sequence encodes CASSAHSGGRAAGELFF.

There are many counts of this clonotype. The chain recombines TRBV12-3 or TRBV12-4 with TRBJ1-2; unclear D gene. The CDR3 runs to 15 residues. Between the trimmed V and J ends, which lost 6 bases and 1 base, there was a span of 15 bases. Here the CDR3 DNA reads TGTGCCAGCAGCTTCCCCCCTCGGGTTAACTATGGCTACACCTTC. Protein: CASSFPPRVNYGYTF.

This CDR3 is CASSSGGSPLHF. The CDR3 DNA reads TGTGCCAGCAGCTCGGGGGGCTCACCCCTCCACTTT. The chain uses TRBV7-9 and TRBJ1-6; D is possibly TRBD1 (6 bases). The CDR3 is 12 amino acids. Trimming pared 4 bases from V and 10 bases from J, leaving 8 bases between. In germline, CDR1 is SEHNR, CDR2 FQNEAQ (reference sequence).

This clonotype was observed a handful of times. The genes are TRBV11-2 and TRBJ2-3; TRBD1 matches at 8 bases. The germline CDR1 and CDR2 sequences are SGHAT and FQNNGV. Trimming took 4 bases from V and 5 from J; bases not matched to a gene: 5. This CDR3 comprises 14 residues. The CDR3 protein is CASSWTGRGDTQYF. CDR3 bases: TGTGCCAGCAGCTGGACAGGGCGGGGAGATACGCAGTATTTT.